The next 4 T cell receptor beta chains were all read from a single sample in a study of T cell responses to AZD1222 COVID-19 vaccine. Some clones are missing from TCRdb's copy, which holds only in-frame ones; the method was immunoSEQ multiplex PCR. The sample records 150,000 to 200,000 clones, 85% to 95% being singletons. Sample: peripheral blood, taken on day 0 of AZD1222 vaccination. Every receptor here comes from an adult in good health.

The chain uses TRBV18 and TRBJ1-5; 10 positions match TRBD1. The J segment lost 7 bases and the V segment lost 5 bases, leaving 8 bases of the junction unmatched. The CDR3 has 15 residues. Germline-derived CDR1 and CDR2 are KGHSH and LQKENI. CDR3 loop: CASSETGGRGQPQHF. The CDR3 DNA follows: TGTGCCAGCTCAGAGACAGGGGGCAGGGGGCAGCCCCAGCATTTT. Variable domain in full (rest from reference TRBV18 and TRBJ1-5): NAGVMQNPRHLVRRRGQEARLRCSPMKGHSHVYWYRQLPEEGLKFMVYLQKENIIDESGMPKERFSAEFPKEGPSILRIQQVVRGDSAAYFCASSETGGRGQPQHFGDGTRLSIL.

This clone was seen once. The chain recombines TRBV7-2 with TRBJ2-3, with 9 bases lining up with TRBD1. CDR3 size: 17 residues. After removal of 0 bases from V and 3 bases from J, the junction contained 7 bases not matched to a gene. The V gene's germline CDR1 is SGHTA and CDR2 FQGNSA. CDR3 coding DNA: TGTGCCAGCAGCTTAGCAATGGACAGGGGAGGTACAGATACGCAGTATTTT. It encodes CASSLAMDRGGTDTQYF.

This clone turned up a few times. The CDR3 loop reads CASSYSSGIGNTEAFF. The CDR3 DNA reads as TGTGCCAGCAGTTACTCGTCCGGGATCGGGAACACTGAAGCTTTCTTT. V and J are TRBV6-5 and TRBJ1-1; no reliable D call. The germline CDR1 and CDR2 sequences are MNHEY and SVGAGI. The CDR3 runs to 16 residues. V was shortened by 0 bases and J by 1 base, with 12 bases between the two germline ends.

This CDR3 is CASSFAGQGKDGYTF. CDR3 nucleotide sequence: TGTGCCAGCAGCTTCGCGGGACAGGGAAAAGATGGCTACACCTTC. The rearrangement uses TRBV7-9 and TRBJ1-2, with 9 bases matching TRBD1. This CDR3 has 15 residues. V shed 3 bases and J 6 bases; nucleotides not matched to a gene: 8. Germline V gene data show CDR1 as SEHNR and CDR2 as FQNEAQ (reference sequence).